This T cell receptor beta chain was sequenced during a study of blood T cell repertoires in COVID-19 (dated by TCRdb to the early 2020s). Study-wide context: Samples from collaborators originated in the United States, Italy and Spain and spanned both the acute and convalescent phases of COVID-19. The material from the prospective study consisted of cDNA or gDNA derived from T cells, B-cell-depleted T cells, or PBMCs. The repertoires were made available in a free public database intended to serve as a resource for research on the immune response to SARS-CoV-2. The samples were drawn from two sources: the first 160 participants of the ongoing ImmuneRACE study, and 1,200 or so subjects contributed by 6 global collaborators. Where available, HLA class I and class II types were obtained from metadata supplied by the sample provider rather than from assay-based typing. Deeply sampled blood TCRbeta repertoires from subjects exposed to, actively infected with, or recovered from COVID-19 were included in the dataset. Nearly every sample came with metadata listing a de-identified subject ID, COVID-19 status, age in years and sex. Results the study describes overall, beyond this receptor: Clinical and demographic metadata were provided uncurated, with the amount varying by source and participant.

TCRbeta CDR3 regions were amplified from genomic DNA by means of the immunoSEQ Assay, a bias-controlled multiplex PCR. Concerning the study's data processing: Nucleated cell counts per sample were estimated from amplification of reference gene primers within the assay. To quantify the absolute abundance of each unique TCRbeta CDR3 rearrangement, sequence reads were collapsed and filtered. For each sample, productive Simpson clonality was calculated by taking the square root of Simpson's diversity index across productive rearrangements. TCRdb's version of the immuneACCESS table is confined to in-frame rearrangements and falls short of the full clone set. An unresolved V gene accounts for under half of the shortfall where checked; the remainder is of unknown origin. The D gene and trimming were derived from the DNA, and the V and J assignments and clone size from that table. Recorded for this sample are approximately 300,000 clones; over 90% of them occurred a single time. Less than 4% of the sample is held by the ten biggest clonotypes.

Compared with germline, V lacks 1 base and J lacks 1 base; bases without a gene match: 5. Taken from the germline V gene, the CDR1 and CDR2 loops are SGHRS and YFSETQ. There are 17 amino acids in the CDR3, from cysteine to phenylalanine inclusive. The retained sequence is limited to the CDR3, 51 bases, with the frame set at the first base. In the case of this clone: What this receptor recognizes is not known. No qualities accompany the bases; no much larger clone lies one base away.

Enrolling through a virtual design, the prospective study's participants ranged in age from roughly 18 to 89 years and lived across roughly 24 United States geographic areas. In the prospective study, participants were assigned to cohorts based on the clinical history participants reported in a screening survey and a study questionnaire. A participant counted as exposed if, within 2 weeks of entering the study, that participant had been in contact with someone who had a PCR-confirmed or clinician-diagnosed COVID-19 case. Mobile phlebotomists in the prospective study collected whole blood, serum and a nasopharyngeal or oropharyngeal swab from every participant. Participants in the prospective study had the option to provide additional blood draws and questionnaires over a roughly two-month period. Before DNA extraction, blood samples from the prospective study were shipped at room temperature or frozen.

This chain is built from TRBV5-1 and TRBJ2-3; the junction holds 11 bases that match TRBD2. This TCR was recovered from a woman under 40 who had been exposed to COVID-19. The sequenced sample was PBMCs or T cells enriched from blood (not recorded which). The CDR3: CASSLNLAGGRTDTQYF. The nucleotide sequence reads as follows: TGCGCCAGCAGCTTGAATCTAGCGGGGGGCCGCACAGATACGCAGTATTTT.